The 17 T cell receptor beta chains reported below all come from one sample, sequenced in a study of OX40 agonist ivuxolimab in advanced cancers. Measured with immunoSEQ multiplex PCR; TCRdb has only the in-frame clones, and not every one. The sample shows tens of thousands of clones, roughly 72% of them seen only once. This sample comprised CD4+ or CD8+ T cells sorted from blood, obtained in a trial of the OX40 agonist ivuxolimab. These TCRs come from an adult with an advanced solid tumor such as melanoma, head and neck, liver or kidney cancer.

This sequence joins TRBV4-1 and TRBJ1-4; weak D call: TRBD1 (5 bases). V gave up 6 bases and J gave up 8 bases, with 22 bases separating them. The CDR3 is 16 amino acids. From germline, CDR1 is MGHRA and CDR2 YSYEKL. CDR3 DNA: TGCGCCAGCAGATCAGCCGGGACCCGGCTCATGGAAAAACTGTTTTTT. Protein sequence: CASRSAGTRLMEKLFF.

The rearrangement links TRBV27 to TRBJ1-2; TRBD1 matches at 8 bases. Germline V CDR1 and CDR2: MNHEY, SMNVEV (reference sequence). V lost 3 bases and J lost 6; bases outside the gene matches: 6. This CDR3 comprises 14 residues. Here the CDR3 DNA reads TGTGCCAGCAGTTTCATTCAGGGGGCAAATGGCTACACCTTC. Protein: CASSFIQGANGYTF.

CDR3 region: CASSLGRDSYNEQFF. The CDR3 nucleotides are TGTGCCAGCAGCCTTGGACGGGATTCTTACAATGAGCAGTTCTTC. The chain employs TRBV5-4 and TRBJ2-1, with D possibly being TRBD2 (5 bases). From germline, CDR1 is SGHNT and CDR2 YYREEE (reference sequence). This CDR3 spans 15 amino acids. V was trimmed by 4 bases and J by 4 bases, leaving 15 bases between them.

This clone is termed medium-sized. V usage is TRBV27 and J usage is TRBJ1-2; 9 nucleotides agree with TRBD1. Trimming took 6 bases from V and 6 from J; bases not matched to a gene: 11. The CDR3 runs 15 residues. CDR1 is MNHEY, CDR2 SMNVEV, per germline (reference sequence). The CDR3 spells CASSRPGTGMDGYTF. In nucleotides, the CDR3 is TGTGCCAGCAGCCGTCCCGGGACAGGGATGGATGGCTACACCTTC.

The chain is built from TRBV5-5 and TRBJ2-2, with D possibly being TRBD1 or TRBD2 (6 bases each). This CDR3 spans 17 amino acids. Between the trimmed V and J ends, which lost 4 bases and 3 bases, there was a span of 19 bases. Germline V lookup: CDR1 SGHKS, CDR2 YYEKEE (reference sequence). The CDR3 sequence is CASSPRRGVGDTGELFF. The CDR3 DNA follows: TGTGCCAGCAGCCCCCGAAGGGGGGTTGGTGACACCGGGGAGCTGTTTTTT.

This clone was picked up a small number of times. This chain joins TRBV6-1 and TRBJ1-2; 8 bases are shared with TRBD1. The J segment lost 4 bases and the V segment lost 8 bases, leaving 6 bases of the junction unmatched. CDR1 is MNHNS and CDR2 is SASEGT in the germline V gene. This CDR3 is 13 amino acids long. The CDR3 coding sequence is TGTGCCAGCTGTTTAACAGGGGGCTATGGCTACACCTTC. It translates to CASCLTGGYGYTF.

About this clone itself: Different DNA sequences within this sample yield the same CDR3. The V and J genes are TRBV2 and TRBJ1-1; D uncertain. This CDR3 has 14 residues. V shed 0 bases and J shed 1 base, with 6 bases lying between them. Germline CDR1 and CDR2: SNHLY and FYNNEI. CDR3 sequence (DNA): TGTGCCAGCAGTGAAGCGCTTCGGAACACTGAAGCTTTCTTT. Translation gives CASSEALRNTEAFF. The whole variable domain, filled in from reference TRBV2 and TRBJ1-1, reads EPEVTQTPSHQVTQMGQEVILRCVPISNHLYFYWYRQILGQKVEFLVSFYNNEISEKSEIFDDQFSVERPDGSNFTLKIRSTKLEDSAMYFCASSEALRNTEAFFGQGTRLTVV.

V and J are TRBV5-3 and TRBJ2-1; D may be TRBD2 (5 bases). TRBV5-3 is assigned to the ORF class and has an uncertain function. V was clipped by 8 bases and J by 4 bases, with 19 bases between them. The CDR3 covers 15 residues. The CDR3 nucleotides read TGTGCCAGCAGCCTTGGACGGGATTCTTACAATGAGCAGTTCTTC. This codes for CASSLGRDSYNEQFF.

The V gene is TRBV28, the J gene TRBJ1-1; the match to TRBD1 covers 9 bases. With V trimmed by 5 bases and J by 5 bases, 12 bases remained unmatched. The CDR3 contains 16 residues. CDR1 MDHEN and CDR2 SYDVKM come from the germline V gene. CDR3 region: CASSGDRGIGDTEAFF. In DNA form, the CDR3 reads TGTGCCAGCAGTGGAGACAGGGGGATTGGGGATACTGAAGCTTTCTTT.

This clone showed up just a few times. The chain combines TRBV28 with TRBJ2-7; 9 bases map to TRBD1. V trimming: 8 bases; J trimming: 4 bases; junction bases outside the gene matches: 9. The V gene's germline CDR1 is MDHEN and CDR2 SYDVKM. This CDR3 region has 14 residues. The CDR3 sequence: CASATTGGTYEQYF. CDR3 sequence (DNA): TGTGCCAGCGCTACGACAGGGGGGACGTACGAGCAGTACTTC.

V and J are TRBV15 and TRBJ1-2, with D unclear. Looked up from germline, CDR1 is LNHNV and CDR2 is YYDKDF (reference sequence). Trimming removed 0 bases at V and 4 bases at J, with 9 bases between. CDR3 length: 14 amino acids. CDR3 sequence: CATSRDREGYGYTF. The CDR3 DNA reads TGTGCCACCAGCAGAGATAGGGAGGGCTATGGCTACACCTTC.

The chain carries TRBV27 and TRBJ1-4; tentatively, D is TRBD1 (5 bases). Germline CDR1 and CDR2: MNHEY and SMNVEV (reference sequence). The CDR3 runs to 13 residues. Trimming removed 5 bases at V and 13 bases at J, with 17 bases between. CDR3 sequence (DNA): TGTGCCAGCAGTCTCCTATCCGGGACCTTACTGTTTTTT. Its protein product is CASSLLSGTLLFF. The whole variable domain, remainder taken from reference TRBV27 and TRBJ1-4, is EAQVTQNPRYLITVTGKKLTVTCSQNMNHEYMSWYRQDPGLGLRQIYYSMNVEVTDKGDVPEGYKVSRKEKRNFPLILESPSPNQTSLYFCASSLLSGTLLFFGSGTQLSVL.

The CDR3 protein is CASSAAGTGNEKLFF. CDR3 nucleotide sequence: TGTGCCAGCAGTGCCGCCGGGACAGGGAATGAAAAACTGTTTTTT. The rearrangement uses TRBV2 and TRBJ1-4; 9 positions match TRBD1. The trim removed 4 bases at V and 5 bases at J, leaving 5 bases unmatched. This CDR3 is built from 15 residues. Germline CDR1 SNHLY, CDR2 FYNNEI.

The chain employs TRBV9 and TRBJ2-1; D perhaps matches TRBD2 (6 bases). The CDR3 is made up of 12 amino acids. Germline V CDR1 and CDR2: SGDLS, YYNGEE. V was trimmed by 2 bases and J by 12 bases, leaving 12 bases between them. The CDR3 DNA follows: TGTGCCAGCAGCGTTTCGGGGGAGCGGCAGTTCTTC. Its translation: CASSVSGERQFF.

This clone appeared a single time. The chain has TRBV20-1 and TRBJ2-7; the match to TRBD1 covers 10 bases. Germline CDR1 is DFQATT and CDR2 is SNEGSKA (reference sequence). The ends lost 8 bases at V and 6 bases at J; junction bases unmatched: 4. This CDR3 is built from 11 residues. The CDR3 is CSTRTGGEQYF. The CDR3 bases are TGCAGTACACGGACAGGGGGCGAGCAGTACTTC.

The chain carries TRBV19 and TRBJ2-5, with D possibly being TRBD2 (5 bases). From germline, CDR1 is LNHDA and CDR2 SQIVND (reference sequence). Trimming cost V 5 bases and J 5 bases, with 18 bases left between them. This CDR3 is built from 15 residues. The CDR3 region is CASSVSGSNSETQYF. CDR3 nucleotides: TGTGCCAGTAGTGTCTCGGGATCCAACTCGGAGACCCAGTACTTC.

V gene TRBV2 combines with J gene TRBJ2-7, with D perhaps TRBD2 (6 bases). The CDR3 extends over 13 amino acids. V was shortened by 6 bases and J by 3 bases, with 12 bases between the two germline ends. In germline, CDR1 is SNHLY, CDR2 FYNNEI. This chain's CDR3 is CASSPGLRYEQYF. The CDR3 region has the DNA TGTGCCAGCAGCCCGGGACTTCGCTACGAGCAGTACTTC.